This entry features one TCR beta chain sequence. No cognate antigen has been identified for it. Per-nucleotide qualities are absent, and no much larger clonotype sits a single base away. The data belong to a study of human T cells and chemical hapten exposure (dated by TCRdb to the early 2020s). Study-level background: The libraries were sequenced as a pool, and the TCR yield per sample differed mostly because of small variations in library volumes within the pool. The study tracked peripheral blood TCR repertoire changes in vivo during primary and secondary sensitization to the hapten diphenylcyclopropenone (DPC) in alopecia patients. For every blood RNA sample, sequencing covered both the TCR alpha and TCR beta chains.

Results and caveats for the whole study, not just this receptor: DPC sensitization did not change how many TCRs were above 1 in 1000 frequency, and no evidence was found of alterations in global repertoire structure. Repeated subsampling changed both the strength of the expansion versus patch-test correlation and the threshold at which the correlation became significant.

Total RNA was extracted from unfractionated whole blood collected in Tempus Blood RNA tubes. As TCR sequencing controls, five or six healthy volunteers were used, with blood taken at day 0, 2 weeks and 6 weeks. Inclusive of the bounding cysteine and phenylalanine, the CDR3 is 15 residues long. The kept DNA is CDR3 alone, 45 bases in frame from the first base. The germline V gene (reference sequence) provides CDR1 SEHNR and CDR2 FQNEAQ. Germline trimming amounts to 4 bases on V and 4 bases on J, with 9 as the count of junction bases outside the gene matches. The library was built by means of 5' RACE. TCRdb lists the instrument as Illumina MiSeq. Library preparation attached unique molecular identifiers to individual cDNA molecules for quantitative, reproducible TCR counting. On the study's bioinformatics: Samples had a median of approximately 96,000 TCRs, with a range from roughly 23,224 to 700,000. V, J and CDR3 annotation of the TCR reads was performed with the Decombinator software suite. For PS versus PT1 abundance plots, all samples were subsampled to the same number of TCRs (28,000). TCRs were defined as expanded if absent before sensitization and observed at least eight times at the 2-week time point. TCRdb trimmed public reads at Q25 via fastp, called clones via MiXCR and kept in-frame beta chains. Each CDR3 protein appears once, grouped with its most common genes and DNA. TCRdb assigned the V and J calls; the authors' analysis was not used. Here the sample has about 81,000 distinct CDR3 sequences; roughly 8% occur a single time. The ten largest account for 2% to 2.5% of the sample.

Recombination connected TRBV7-9 to TRBJ1-1; 7 of the junction bases match TRBD1. The sequence derives from a male donor in good health. The nucleotides are TGTGCCAGCAGCTCAAGGGGTTCAGGGGGCACTGAAGCTTTCTTT. Translation gives CASSSRGSGGTEAFF.